These 21 T cell receptor beta chains were sequenced from one sample in a study of blood T cell repertoires in COVID-19. Sequencing used immunoSEQ multiplex PCR; TCRdb keeps in-frame clones, though not all of them. The table includes some 530,000 clones, 80% to 90% detected once. Sequencing input: peripheral blood. The receptors were sampled from a human donor in a cohort sampled during active COVID-19.

The chain joins TRBV19 to TRBJ2-1, with 10 bases that match TRBD2. CDR1 LNHDA and CDR2 SQIVND come from the germline V gene (reference sequence). The CDR3 length is 15 residues. After removal of 6 bases from V and 5 bases from J, the junction contained 7 bases not matched to a gene. The DNA of the CDR3 is TGTGCCAGTAGCGCTAGCGGGAGACCCGACAATGAGCAGTTCTTC. Its protein is CASSASGRPDNEQFF. Variable domain in full (rest from reference TRBV19 and TRBJ2-1): DGGITQSPKYLFRKEGQNVTLSCEQNLNHDAMYWYRQDPGQGLRLIYYSQIVNDFQKGDIAEGYSVSREKKESFPLTVTSAQKNPTAFYLCASSASGRPDNEQFFGPGTRLTVL.

This chain joins TRBV15 and TRBJ1-4; weak D call: TRBD1 (5 bases). Germline loops: CDR1 LNHNV, CDR2 YYDKDF (reference sequence). The CDR3 has 16 amino acids. The germline V and J ends were trimmed by 5 bases and 7 bases, with 20 bases remaining between them. CDR3 sequence: CATSRGHRRGGEKLFF. The CDR3 coding sequence is TGTGCCACCAGCCGCGGCCACAGGAGGGGCGGTGAAAAACTGTTTTTT.

In its sample, this clone was seen a few times. V is TRBV7-2 and J is TRBJ2-2, with 10 bases that match TRBD2. This CDR3 has 16 amino acids. V lost 5 bases and J lost 1; bases outside the gene matches: 4. Germline V gives CDR1 SGHTA, CDR2 FQGNSA. CDR3 in amino acids: CASSTRTSGNTGELFF. CDR3 in DNA: TGTGCCAGCAGCACACGGACTAGCGGGAACACCGGGGAGCTGTTTTTT.

This clone showed up just once. The chain links TRBV3-1 (or the pseudogene TRBV3-2) to TRBJ2-1; TRBD2 matches 14 bases. V lost 4 bases and J lost 4; bases outside the gene matches: 9. The germline gives CDR1 LGHDT, CDR2 YNNKEL (reference sequence). The CDR3 runs 18 residues. CDR3 DNA: TGTGCCAGCAGCCGTGGGACTAGCGGGAGCCGTACATACAATGAGCAGTTCTTC. It encodes CASSRGTSGSRTYNEQFF.

Here the CDR3 DNA reads TGTGCCAGCAGACCACCGGGACAGGGGAAAGATACGCAGTATTTT. This gives the protein CASRPPGQGKDTQYF. This chain connects TRBV7-2 to TRBJ2-3, with 10 positions matching TRBD1. V trimming: 6 bases; J trimming: 5 bases; junction bases outside the gene matches: 8. CDR1 SGHTA and CDR2 FQGNSA come from the germline V gene. This CDR3 is 15 amino acids long.

The chain uses TRBV5-1 and TRBJ2-1; maybe TRBD2 (6 bases). This CDR3 region has 16 residues. The germline V gene has CDR1 SGHRS and CDR2 YFSETQ. Between the trimmed V and J ends, which lost 0 bases and 8 bases, there was a span of 18 bases. CDR3 in amino acids: CASSLVGQGGADEQFF. In nucleotides, the CDR3 is TGCGCCAGCAGCTTGGTGGGTCAAGGAGGGGCGGATGAGCAGTTCTTC.

This chain joins TRBV7-3 and TRBJ2-1; D call uncertain. CDR3 length equals 11 residues. CDR1 SGHTA and CDR2 FQGTGA come from the germline V gene. The V and J ends lost 5 bases and 7 bases respectively, with 6 bases between them. The CDR3 DNA sequence: TGTGCCAGCAGCCGAGGAAATGAGCAGTTCTTC. Its translation: CASSRGNEQFF.

The chain joins TRBV4-3 to TRBJ2-5, with 11 bases lining up with TRBD2. With 5 bases clipped from V and 9 bases from J, the junction kept 8 bases outside the gene matches. Germline CDR1 is LGHNA and CDR2 is YSLEER. This CDR3 contains 14 residues. The CDR3 sequence is CASSGGTSGRPQYF. The CDR3 coding sequence is TGCGCCAGCAGCGGCGGGACTAGCGGAAGGCCCCAGTACTTC.

The gene calls are TRBV7-2 and TRBJ2-7; 10 bases map to TRBD1. With 4 bases clipped from V and 9 bases from J, the junction kept 9 bases outside the gene matches. The length of the CDR3 is 14 residues. Germline CDR1 is SGHTA and CDR2 is FQGNSA. The CDR3 spells CASSYPGQGYGQYF. The DNA of the CDR3 is TGTGCCAGCAGCTACCCGGGACAGGGGTATGGGCAGTACTTC.

Only a few counts were recorded for this clone. The chain employs TRBV4-2 and TRBJ2-5; 9 bases match TRBD1. The CDR3 length is 15 residues. V was clipped by 0 bases and J by 6 bases; unmatched bases: 5. The germline gives CDR1 LGHNA, CDR2 YNFKEQ. CDR3 in amino acids: CASSQDDRGGKTQYF. CDR3 sequence (DNA): TGTGCCAGCAGCCAAGATGACAGGGGGGGAAAGACCCAGTACTTC.

The V call is TRBV11-2, the J call TRBJ2-1; TRBD2 aligns across 10 bases. Trimming at V came to 5 bases and at J to 9 bases, leaving 13 bases not matched to a gene. The V gene's germline CDR1 is SGHAT and CDR2 FQNNGV. CDR3 length: 16 residues. CDR3 sequence: CASSQGFLAGAGEQFF. The CDR3 nucleotides are TGTGCCAGCAGCCAAGGTTTCCTAGCGGGAGCCGGTGAGCAGTTCTTC.

V usage is TRBV5-4 and J usage is TRBJ2-1; a weak D match, TRBD1 (5 bases). Trimming left V 3 bases short and J 4 bases short, with 14 bases between. Per germline, CDR1 SGHNT and CDR2 YYREEE (reference sequence). The CDR3 loop spans 15 amino acids. CDR3 region: CASSSNWGAYNEQFF. The CDR3 bases are TGTGCCAGCAGCTCGAACTGGGGCGCGTACAATGAGCAGTTCTTC.

This chain joins TRBV28 and TRBJ1-1, with D hard to call. V was shortened by 7 bases and J by 2 bases, with 11 bases between the two germline ends. CDR3 length: 13 amino acids. Germline CDR1 and CDR2: MDHEN and SYDVKM. For the CDR3, the DNA is TGTGCCAGCATTCCCTCTTCCAACACTGAAGCTTTCTTT. Translation gives CASIPSSNTEAFF.

The rearrangement links TRBV27 to TRBJ2-1, with 7 bases lining up with TRBD2. The junction had 10 bases not matched to a gene; V was cut back by 6 bases and J by 2 bases. CDR1 and CDR2 from the germline V gene are MNHEY and SMNVEV (reference sequence). The CDR3 runs to 16 residues. DNA of the CDR3: TGTGCCAGCAGACGTGATGGACTAGGGACCTACAATGAGCAGTTCTTC. Its protein product is CASRRDGLGTYNEQFF.

The chain combines TRBV7-2 with TRBJ1-5; D unclear. The CDR3 length is 14 residues. Germline loops: CDR1 SGHTA, CDR2 FQGNSA. The V and J ends lost 2 bases and 3 bases respectively, with 8 bases between them. CDR3 residues: CASSLRGTNQPQHF. The CDR3, as DNA: TGTGCCAGCAGCTTAAGAGGTACCAATCAGCCCCAGCATTTT.

This chain uses TRBV5-1 with TRBJ1-2, with 7 bases identical to TRBD1. Germline V CDR1 and CDR2: SGHRS, YFSETQ. The ends lost 2 bases at V and 8 bases at J; junction bases unmatched: 9. The CDR3 runs to 14 residues. Here the CDR3 DNA reads TGCGCCAGCAGCTTAGGAGAGGGGGCGGGAGGCTACACCTTC. Amino acid sequence: CASSLGEGAGGYTF.

The V and J genes are TRBV10-3 and TRBJ2-7, with TRBD2 matching over 10 bases. The CDR3 has 15 amino acids. The germline V gene encodes CDR1 ENHRY and CDR2 SYGVKD. J was trimmed by 6 bases and V by 3 bases; bases with no gene match: 8. Written as DNA, the CDR3 is TGTGCCATCAGTGATGGGGCTAGCGGGAGCTTCGAGCAGTACTTC. This sequence encodes CAISDGASGSFEQYF.

The rearrangement uses TRBV7-3 and TRBJ2-2; 11 bases map to TRBD1. The CDR3 runs 19 residues. The V gene end was trimmed by 1 base and the J gene end by 7 bases; junction bases not matched to a gene: 14. Germline V gene sequence: CDR1 SGHTA, CDR2 FQGTGA. The CDR3 DNA follows: TGTGCCAGCAGCTTAAAAGCGGGGGACAGGGGGACAGGCATCGGGGAGCTGTTTTTT. Residues: CASSLKAGDRGTGIGELFF.

This sequence joins TRBV28 and TRBJ2-5, with 7 bases aligning to TRBD2. The germline V gene encodes CDR1 MDHEN and CDR2 SYDVKM. V was pared by 5 bases and J by 2 bases, with 11 bases of the junction left unmatched. This CDR3 region has 16 residues. The CDR3 spells CASSPLGRGIQETQYF. CDR3 coding DNA: TGTGCCAGCAGTCCGCTGGGGCGGGGGATTCAAGAGACCCAGTACTTC.

This chain connects TRBV4-1 to TRBJ1-2; D uncertain. The germline V and J ends were trimmed by 1 base and 0 bases, with 9 bases remaining between them. Germline-derived CDR1 and CDR2 are MGHRA and YSYEKL. The CDR3 runs 15 residues. The CDR3 coding sequence is TGCGCCAGCAGCCAAGGTAACGGAGCTAACTATGGCTACACCTTC. It is translated as CASSQGNGANYGYTF.

This clone appeared once. The chain recombines TRBV6-5 with TRBJ1-2; tentatively, D is TRBD1 (5 bases). There are 13 residues in the CDR3. V shed 5 bases and J shed 6 bases, with 13 bases lying between them. Germline values: CDR1 MNHEY, CDR2 SVGAGI. CDR3 coding DNA: TGTGCCAGCAGTCCCCGACAGACAGATGGCTACACCTTC. This sequence encodes CASSPRQTDGYTF.